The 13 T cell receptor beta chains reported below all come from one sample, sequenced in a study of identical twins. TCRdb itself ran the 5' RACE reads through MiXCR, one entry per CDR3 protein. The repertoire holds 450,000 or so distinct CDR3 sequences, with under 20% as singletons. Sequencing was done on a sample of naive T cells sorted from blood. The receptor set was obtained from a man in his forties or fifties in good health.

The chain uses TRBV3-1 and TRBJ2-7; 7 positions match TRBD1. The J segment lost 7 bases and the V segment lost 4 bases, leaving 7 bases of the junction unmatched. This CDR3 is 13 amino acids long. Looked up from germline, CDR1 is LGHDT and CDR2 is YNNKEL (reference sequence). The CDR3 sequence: CASSLKTGWEQYF. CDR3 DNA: TGTGCCAGCAGCCTCAAGACAGGGTGGGAGCAGTACTTC.

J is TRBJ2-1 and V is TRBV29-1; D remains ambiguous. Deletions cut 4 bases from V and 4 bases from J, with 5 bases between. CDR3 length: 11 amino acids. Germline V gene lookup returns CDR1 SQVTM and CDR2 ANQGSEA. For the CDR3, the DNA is TGCAGCGTTGGCAGGTACAATGAGCAGTTCTTC. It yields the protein CSVGRYNEQFF.

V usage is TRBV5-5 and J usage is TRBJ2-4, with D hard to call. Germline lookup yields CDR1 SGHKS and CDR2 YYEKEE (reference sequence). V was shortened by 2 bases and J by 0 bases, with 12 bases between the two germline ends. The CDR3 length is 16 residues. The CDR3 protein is CASSLGLTLAKNIQYF. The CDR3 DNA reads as TGTGCCAGCAGCTTAGGCCTTACTTTAGCCAAAAACATTCAGTACTTC.

CDR3 nucleotides: TGTGCCAGCAGCCAAGAAGTCACTAGTCTGGACATTCAGTACTTC. It encodes CASSQEVTSLDIQYF. The gene calls are TRBV4-2 and TRBJ2-4; tentatively, D is TRBD2 (5 bases). Deletions cut 0 bases from V and 8 bases from J, with 14 bases between. The germline gives CDR1 LGHNA, CDR2 YNFKEQ. CDR3 length equals 15 residues.

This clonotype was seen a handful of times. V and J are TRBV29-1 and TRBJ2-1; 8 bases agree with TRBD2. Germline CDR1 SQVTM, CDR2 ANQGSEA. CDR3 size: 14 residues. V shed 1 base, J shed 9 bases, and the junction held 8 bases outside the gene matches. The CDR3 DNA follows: TGCAGCGTTGAAGTGGGCGGGGGGTTAAGTGAGCAGTTCTTC. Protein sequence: CSVEVGGGLSEQFF.

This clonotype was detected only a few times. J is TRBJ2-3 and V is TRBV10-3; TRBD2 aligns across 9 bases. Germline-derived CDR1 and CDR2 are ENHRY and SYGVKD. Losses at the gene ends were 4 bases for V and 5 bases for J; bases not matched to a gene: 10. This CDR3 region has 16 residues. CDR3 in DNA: TGTGCCATCAGTGCCCGGGGAGCGGGAGGTGAAGATACGCAGTATTTT. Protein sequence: CAISARGAGGEDTQYF.

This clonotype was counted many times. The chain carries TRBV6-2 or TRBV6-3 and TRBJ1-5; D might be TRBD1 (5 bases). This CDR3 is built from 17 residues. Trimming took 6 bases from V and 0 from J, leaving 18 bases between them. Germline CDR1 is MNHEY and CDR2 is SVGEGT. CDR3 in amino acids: CASRVNVQGLSNQPQHF. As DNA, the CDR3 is TGTGCCAGCAGAGTAAACGTCCAGGGACTTAGCAATCAGCCCCAGCATTTT.

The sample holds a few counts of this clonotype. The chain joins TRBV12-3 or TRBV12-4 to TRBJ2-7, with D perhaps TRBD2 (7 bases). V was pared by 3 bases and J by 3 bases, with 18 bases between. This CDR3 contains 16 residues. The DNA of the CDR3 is TGTGCCAGCAGTTTTGGGGGGGCCCGTCTCCGCTACGAGCAGTACTTC. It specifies CASSFGGARLRYEQYF.

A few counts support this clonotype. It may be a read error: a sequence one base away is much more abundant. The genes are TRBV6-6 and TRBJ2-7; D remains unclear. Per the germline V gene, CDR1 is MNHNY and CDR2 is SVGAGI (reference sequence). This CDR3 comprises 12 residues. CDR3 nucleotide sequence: TGTGGTTCTCATGGGCCAGAATACGAGCAGTACTTC. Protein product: CGSHGPEYEQYF.

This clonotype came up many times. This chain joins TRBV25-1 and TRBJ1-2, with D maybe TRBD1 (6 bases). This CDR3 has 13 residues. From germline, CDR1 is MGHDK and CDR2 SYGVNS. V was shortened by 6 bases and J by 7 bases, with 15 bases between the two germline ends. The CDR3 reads CASRDDRHPGYTF. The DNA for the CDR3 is TGTGCCAGCAGGGACGACAGGCACCCTGGCTACACCTTC.

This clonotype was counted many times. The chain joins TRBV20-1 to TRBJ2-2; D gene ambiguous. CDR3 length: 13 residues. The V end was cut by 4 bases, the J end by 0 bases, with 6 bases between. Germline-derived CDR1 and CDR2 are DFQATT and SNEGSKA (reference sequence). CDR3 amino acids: CSAIPANTGELFF. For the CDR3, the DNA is TGCAGTGCTATTCCAGCGAACACCGGGGAGCTGTTTTTT.

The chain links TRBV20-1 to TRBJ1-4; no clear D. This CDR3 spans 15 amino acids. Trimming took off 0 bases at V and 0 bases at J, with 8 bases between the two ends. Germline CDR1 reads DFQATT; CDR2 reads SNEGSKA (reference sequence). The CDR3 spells CSARDSGSTNEKLFF. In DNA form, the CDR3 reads TGCAGTGCTAGAGATAGCGGGTCAACTAATGAAAAACTGTTTTTT.

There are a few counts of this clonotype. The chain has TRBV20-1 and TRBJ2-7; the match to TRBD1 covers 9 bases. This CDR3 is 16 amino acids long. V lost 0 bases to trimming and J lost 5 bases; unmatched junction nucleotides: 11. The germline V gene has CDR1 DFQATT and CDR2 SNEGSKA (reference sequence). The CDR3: CSAREPPGQGQHEQYF. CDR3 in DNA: TGCAGTGCTAGAGAACCTCCGGGACAGGGTCAACACGAGCAGTACTTC.